These 11 T cell receptor beta chains came from one sample sequenced in a study of blood T cell repertoires in COVID-19. Profiled with immunoSEQ multiplex PCR; TCRdb holds only in-frame clones, not every one. There are approximately 210,000 clones in the sample; around nine tenths occur only once, and approximately 7.2% lies in the top ten. Sequenced sample: PBMCs or T cells enriched from blood (not recorded which). The receptors stem from a man aged 25 to 40 in a cohort exposed to, infected with or recovered from COVID-19 (not recorded which).

This clone was counted a few times. The J gene is TRBJ1-3, the V gene TRBV28; no firm D call. This CDR3 has 15 amino acids. Germline values: CDR1 MDHEN, CDR2 SYDVKM. V shed 6 bases and J shed 1 base, with 13 bases lying between them. DNA of the CDR3: TGTGCCAGCAGCCAGATAGGGAGATCTGGAAACACCATATATTTT. This translates into CASSQIGRSGNTIYF.

The rearrangement joins TRBV5-1 to TRBJ1-3; D uncertain. V lost 5 bases to trimming and J lost 4 bases, with 10 bases between them. Per germline, CDR1 SGHRS and CDR2 YFSETQ. The CDR3 contains 13 residues. The CDR3 bases are TGCGCCAGCAGGCGGGCTTCCGGAAACACCATATATTTT. Protein product: CASRRASGNTIYF.

The V and J genes are TRBV10-3 and TRBJ1-4, with D uncertain. This CDR3 region has 16 residues. V lost 0 bases and J lost 0, with 8 bases in between. The germline CDR1 and CDR2 sequences are ENHRY and SYGVKD. The CDR3, as DNA: TGTGCCATCAGTGAGTCCCTGGGCGCAACTAATGAAAAACTGTTTTTT. Its protein product is CAISESLGATNEKLFF.

The chain recombines TRBV4-2 with TRBJ1-2; weak D call: TRBD1 (5 bases). Germline V gives CDR1 LGHNA, CDR2 YNFKEQ. This CDR3 is 14 amino acids long. Trimming left V 0 bases short and J 8 bases short, with 13 bases between. The CDR3 is CASSQEQGPSGYTF. CDR3 bases: TGTGCCAGCAGCCAAGAGCAGGGCCCCAGCGGCTACACCTTC.

The V gene is TRBV19, the J gene TRBJ2-7, with 9 nucleotides matching TRBD1. Trimming cost V 3 bases and J 7 bases; bases outside gene matches: 10. Germline V gives CDR1 LNHDA, CDR2 SQIVND (reference sequence). This CDR3 is built from 15 residues. The CDR3 sequence is CASSIGTGGAGEQYF. The CDR3 nucleotides are TGTGCCAGTAGTATCGGAACAGGGGGCGCGGGAGAGCAGTACTTC.

This clone was counted once. The rearrangement joins TRBV19 to TRBJ2-7, with 7 bases matching TRBD1. The CDR3 length is 16 residues. The V gene's germline CDR1 is LNHDA and CDR2 SQIVND (reference sequence). The junction had 11 bases not matched to a gene; V was cut back by 4 bases and J by 2 bases. The CDR3: CASSRLTGRGAYEQYF. In DNA form, the CDR3 reads TGTGCCAGTAGTAGACTGACAGGGAGAGGCGCCTACGAGCAGTACTTC.

This clone was counted between two and nine times. The chain recombines TRBV5-1 with TRBJ2-7; 10 bases agree with TRBD1. V lost 5 bases, J lost 2 bases, and 4 bases stayed unmatched. Germline V gene lookup returns CDR1 SGHRS and CDR2 YFSETQ. The CDR3 length is 14 residues. CDR3 sequence reads: CASRPGTGAYEQYF. The CDR3 bases are TGCGCCAGCAGGCCCGGGACAGGGGCCTACGAGCAGTACTTC.

The chain couples TRBV5-8 to TRBJ1-3; the D gene is possibly TRBD1 (5 bases). Between the trimmed V and J ends, which lost 3 bases and 1 base, there was a span of 26 bases. The CDR3 runs 20 residues. Germline CDR1 reads SGHTS; CDR2 reads YDEGEE. DNA for the CDR3: TGTGCCAGCAGCTCCCGCCTCGGGGGAGAGAAAAAGGCGTCTGGAAACACCATATATTTT. This translates into CASSSRLGGEKKASGNTIYF.

CDR3 bases: TGTGCCACCAGTGACGGGACAGGGTACAATCAGCCCCAGCATTTT. It translates to CATSDGTGYNQPQHF. The chain links TRBV24-1 to TRBJ1-5; the match to TRBD1 covers 9 bases. The CDR3 is 15 residues long. V trimming: 4 bases; J trimming: 3 bases; junction bases outside the gene matches: 3. Looked up from germline, CDR1 is KGHDR and CDR2 is SFDVKD.

The chain has TRBV28 and TRBJ2-1; 10 bases fit TRBD2. V trimming: 3 bases; J trimming: 1 base; junction bases outside the gene matches: 6. Germline assignment: CDR1 MDHEN and CDR2 SYDVKM. The CDR3 covers 17 residues. The CDR3 here is CASSFLAGEQSYNEQFF. The CDR3 nucleotides read TGTGCCAGCAGTTTTCTAGCGGGGGAACAATCCTACAATGAGCAGTTCTTC. Combining the CDR3 with reference TRBV28 and TRBJ2-1 gives the whole variable domain DVKVTQSSRYLVKRTGEKVFLECVQDMDHENMFWYRQDPGLGLRLIYFSYDVKMKEKGDIPEGYSVSREKKERFSLILESASTNQTSMYLCASSFLAGEQSYNEQFFGPGTRLTVL.

This chain connects TRBV5-6 to TRBJ1-2; D is undetermined. The CDR3 sequence is 13 residues long. Trimming removed 6 bases at V and 4 bases at J, with 13 bases between. Looked up from germline, CDR1 is SGHDT and CDR2 is YYEEEE. CDR3 bases: TGTGCCAGCAAAGCTCTACCCATCTATGGCTACACCTTC. The encoded protein is CASKALPIYGYTF. Together with reference TRBV5-6 and TRBJ1-2, the CDR3 gives the full variable domain: DAGVTQSPTHLIKTRGQQVTLRCSPKSGHDTVSWYQQALGQGPQFIFQYYEEEERQRGNFPDRFSGHQFPNYSSELNVNALLLGDSALYLCASKALPIYGYTFGSGTRLTVV.